This TCR beta chain was profiled in a study of a mutant IDH1 vaccine in newly diagnosed glioma. This sample's time point: week 35, safety follow-up. Doses consisted of 300 ug of mutant IDH1 20-mer peptide each, paired with topical imiquimod. A remark on this clone: Its target is not known.

Profiled with immunoSEQ multiplex PCR; TCRdb holds only in-frame clones, not every one. The sample has tens of thousands of clones, under 85% seen once; the top ten hold 4.5% to 5%. The germline CDR1 and CDR2 sequences are SGHTA and FQGNSA. The CDR3 contains 14 residues. The V and J ends lost 3 bases and 2 bases respectively, with 10 bases between them. The sequencing used PBMCs, collected from a glioma patient whose treatment included an IDH1 peptide vaccine. This receptor was taken from a man aged 50 to 60 with glioma. The J gene is TRBJ2-5, the V gene TRBV7-2; possible D gene TRBD1, 6 bases. DNA for the CDR3: TGTGCCAGCAGCTTCCAGACAGGTCAAGAGACCCAGTACTTC. This encodes CASSFQTGQETQYF.